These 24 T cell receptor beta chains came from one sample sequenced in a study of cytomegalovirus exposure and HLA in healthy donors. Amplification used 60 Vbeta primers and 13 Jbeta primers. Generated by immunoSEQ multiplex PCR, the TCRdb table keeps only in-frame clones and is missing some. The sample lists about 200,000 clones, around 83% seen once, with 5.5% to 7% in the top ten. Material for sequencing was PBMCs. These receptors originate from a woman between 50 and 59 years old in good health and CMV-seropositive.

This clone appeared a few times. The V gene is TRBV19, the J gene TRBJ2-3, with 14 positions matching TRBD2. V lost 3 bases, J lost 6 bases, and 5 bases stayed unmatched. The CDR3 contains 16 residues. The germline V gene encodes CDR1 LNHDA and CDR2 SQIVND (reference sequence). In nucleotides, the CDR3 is TGTGCCAGTAGTATCGGGACTAGCGGGAGCTCCGATACGCAGTATTTT. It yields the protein CASSIGTSGSSDTQYF. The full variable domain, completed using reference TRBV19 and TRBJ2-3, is DGGITQSPKYLFRKEGQNVTLSCEQNLNHDAMYWYRQDPGQGLRLIYYSQIVNDFQKGDIAEGYSVSREKKESFPLTVTSAQKNPTAFYLCASSIGTSGSSDTQYFGPGTRLTVL.

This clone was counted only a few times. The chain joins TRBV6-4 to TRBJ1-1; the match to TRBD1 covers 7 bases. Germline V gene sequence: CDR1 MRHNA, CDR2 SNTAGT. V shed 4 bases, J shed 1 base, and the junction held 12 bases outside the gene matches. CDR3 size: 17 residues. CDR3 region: CASSVTPGQITNTEAFF. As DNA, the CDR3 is TGTGCCAGCAGTGTTACACCGGGACAGATTACGAACACTGAAGCTTTCTTT.

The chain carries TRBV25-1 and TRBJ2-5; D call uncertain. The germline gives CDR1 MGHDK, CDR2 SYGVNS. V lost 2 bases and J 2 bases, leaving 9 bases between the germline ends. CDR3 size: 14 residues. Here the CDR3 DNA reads TGTGCCAGCAGTGAAAGAAAGCAACAAGAGACCCAGTACTTC. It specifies CASSERKQQETQYF.

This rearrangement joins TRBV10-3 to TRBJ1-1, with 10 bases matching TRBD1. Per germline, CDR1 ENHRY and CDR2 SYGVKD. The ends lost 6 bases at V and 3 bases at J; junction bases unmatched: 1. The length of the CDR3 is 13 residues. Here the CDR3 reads CAISGQGDTEAFF. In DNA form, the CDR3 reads TGTGCCATCAGCGGACAGGGGGACACTGAAGCTTTCTTT.

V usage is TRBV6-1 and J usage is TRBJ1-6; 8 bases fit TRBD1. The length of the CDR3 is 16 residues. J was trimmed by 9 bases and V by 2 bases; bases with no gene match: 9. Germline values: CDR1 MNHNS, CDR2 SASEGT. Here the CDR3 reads CASSELRTGTGSPLHF. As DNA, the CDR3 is TGTGCCAGCAGTGAATTGAGGACAGGGACGGGTTCACCCCTCCACTTT.

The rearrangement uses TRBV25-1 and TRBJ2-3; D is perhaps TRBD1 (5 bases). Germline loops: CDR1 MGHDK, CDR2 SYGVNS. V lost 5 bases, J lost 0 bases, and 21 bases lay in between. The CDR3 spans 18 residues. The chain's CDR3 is CASSTSKGRTLSTDTQYF. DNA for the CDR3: TGTGCCAGCAGTACTTCAAAGGGGCGGACCCTAAGCACAGATACGCAGTATTTT.

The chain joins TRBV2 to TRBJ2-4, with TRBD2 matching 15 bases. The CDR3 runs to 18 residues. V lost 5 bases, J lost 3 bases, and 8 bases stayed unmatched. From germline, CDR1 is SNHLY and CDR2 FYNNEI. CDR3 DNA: TGTGCCAGCAGTCAAGGACTAGCGGGAGGGCCTGGCAAAAACATTCAGTACTTC. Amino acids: CASSQGLAGGPGKNIQYF.

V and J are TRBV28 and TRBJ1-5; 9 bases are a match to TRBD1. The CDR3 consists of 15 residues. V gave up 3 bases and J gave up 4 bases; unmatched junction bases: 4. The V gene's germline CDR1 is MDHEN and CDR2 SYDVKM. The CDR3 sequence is CASSFLGQGNQPQHF. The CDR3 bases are TGTGCCAGCAGTTTCTTAGGACAGGGGAATCAGCCCCAGCATTTT.

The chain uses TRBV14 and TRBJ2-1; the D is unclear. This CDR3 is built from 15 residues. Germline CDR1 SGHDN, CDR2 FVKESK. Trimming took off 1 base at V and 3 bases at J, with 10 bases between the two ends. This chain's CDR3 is CASSQGASGYNEQFF. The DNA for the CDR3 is TGTGCCAGCAGCCAAGGGGCATCCGGCTACAATGAGCAGTTCTTC.

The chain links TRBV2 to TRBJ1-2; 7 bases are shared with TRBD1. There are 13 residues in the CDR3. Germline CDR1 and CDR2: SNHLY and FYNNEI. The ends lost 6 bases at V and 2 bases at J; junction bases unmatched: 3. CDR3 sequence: CASRGQSNYGYTF. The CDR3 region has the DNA TGTGCCAGCAGGGGACAGAGCAACTATGGCTACACCTTC. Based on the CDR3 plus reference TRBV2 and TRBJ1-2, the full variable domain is EPEVTQTPSHQVTQMGQEVILRCVPISNHLYFYWYRQILGQKVEFLVSFYNNEISEKSEIFDDQFSVERPDGSNFTLKIRSTKLEDSAMYFCASRGQSNYGYTFGSGTRLTVV.

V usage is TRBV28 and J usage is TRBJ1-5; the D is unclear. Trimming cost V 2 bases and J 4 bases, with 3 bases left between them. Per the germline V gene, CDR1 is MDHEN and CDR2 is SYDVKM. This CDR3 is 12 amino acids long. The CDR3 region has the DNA TGTGCCAGCAGTTTACCGAATCAGCCCCAGCATTTT. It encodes CASSLPNQPQHF.

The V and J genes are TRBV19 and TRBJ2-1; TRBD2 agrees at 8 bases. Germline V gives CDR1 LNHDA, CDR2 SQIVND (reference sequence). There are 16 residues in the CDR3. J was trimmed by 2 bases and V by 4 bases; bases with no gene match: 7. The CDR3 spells CASSKWTSSAYNEQFF. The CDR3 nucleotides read TGTGCCAGTAGTAAATGGACTAGCAGCGCCTACAATGAGCAGTTCTTC.

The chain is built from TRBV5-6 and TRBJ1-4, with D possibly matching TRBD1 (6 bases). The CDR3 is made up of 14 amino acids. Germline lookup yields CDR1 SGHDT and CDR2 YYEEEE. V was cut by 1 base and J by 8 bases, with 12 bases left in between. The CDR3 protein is CASSLSTDREKLFF. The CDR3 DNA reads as TGTGCCAGCAGCTTGTCAACTGACAGGGAAAAACTGTTTTTT.

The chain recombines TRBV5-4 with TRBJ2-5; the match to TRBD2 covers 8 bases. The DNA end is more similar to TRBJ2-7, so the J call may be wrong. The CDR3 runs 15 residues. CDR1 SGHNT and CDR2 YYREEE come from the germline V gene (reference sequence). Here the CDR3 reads CASSPNGGGYYEQYF. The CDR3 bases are TGTGCCAGCAGCCCCAACGGCGGGGGGTACTACGAGCAGTACTTC.

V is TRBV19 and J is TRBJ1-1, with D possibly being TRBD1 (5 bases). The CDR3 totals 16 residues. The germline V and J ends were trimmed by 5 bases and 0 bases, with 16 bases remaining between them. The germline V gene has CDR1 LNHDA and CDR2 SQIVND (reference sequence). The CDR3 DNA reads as TGTGCCAGTAGTGACCCCTTGCGGGGCCTGAACACTGAAGCTTTCTTT. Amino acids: CASSDPLRGLNTEAFF.

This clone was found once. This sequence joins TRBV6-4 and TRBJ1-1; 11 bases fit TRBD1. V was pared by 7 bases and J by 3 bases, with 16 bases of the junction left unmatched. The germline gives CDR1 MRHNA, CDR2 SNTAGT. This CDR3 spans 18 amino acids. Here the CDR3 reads CASTKPGTGGTSDTEAFF. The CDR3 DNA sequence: TGTGCCAGCACCAAGCCCGGGACAGGGGGGACAAGCGACACTGAAGCTTTCTTT.

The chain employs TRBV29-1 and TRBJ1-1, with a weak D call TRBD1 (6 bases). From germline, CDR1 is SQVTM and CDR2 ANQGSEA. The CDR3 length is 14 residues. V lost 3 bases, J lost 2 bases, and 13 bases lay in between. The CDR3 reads CSVEVRGINTEAFF. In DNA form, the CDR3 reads TGCAGCGTTGAGGTGAGGGGGATTAACACTGAAGCTTTCTTT.

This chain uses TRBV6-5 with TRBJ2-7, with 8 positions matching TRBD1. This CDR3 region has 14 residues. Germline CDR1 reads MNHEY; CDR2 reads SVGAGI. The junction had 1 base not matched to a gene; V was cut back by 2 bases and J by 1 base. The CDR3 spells CASSYDRGSYEQYF. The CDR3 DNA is TGTGCCAGCAGTTACGACAGGGGTTCCTACGAGCAGTACTTC.

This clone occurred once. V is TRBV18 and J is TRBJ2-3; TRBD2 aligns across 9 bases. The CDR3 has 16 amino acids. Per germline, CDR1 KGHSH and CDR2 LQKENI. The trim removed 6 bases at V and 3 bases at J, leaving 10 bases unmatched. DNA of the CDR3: TGTGCCAGCTCCCTCGGACTAGCGTTGTTAACAGATACGCAGTATTTT. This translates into CASSLGLALLTDTQYF.

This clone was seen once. CDR3 protein: CASSQRTGSGNTIYF. As DNA, the CDR3 is TGCGCCAGCAGCCAACGGACAGGCTCTGGAAACACCATATATTTT. The chain couples TRBV4-3 to TRBJ1-3; 7 nucleotides line up with TRBD1. The V gene's germline CDR1 is LGHNA and CDR2 YSLEER. The CDR3 consists of 15 residues. Germline trimming cut 2 bases from V and 0 bases from J; bases unmatched to any gene: 1.

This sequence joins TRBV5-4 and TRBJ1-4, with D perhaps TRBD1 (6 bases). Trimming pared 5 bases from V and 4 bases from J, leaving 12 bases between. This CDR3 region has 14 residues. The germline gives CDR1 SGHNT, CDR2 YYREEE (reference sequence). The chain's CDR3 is CASSRDNNNEKLFF. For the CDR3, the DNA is TGTGCCAGCAGTCGGGACAACAATAATGAAAAACTGTTTTTT. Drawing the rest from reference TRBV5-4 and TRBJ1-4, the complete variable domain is ETGVTQSPTHLIKTRGQQVTLRCSSQSGHNTVSWYQQALGQGPQFIFQYYREEENGRGNFPPRFSGLQFPNYSSELNVNALELDDSALYLCASSRDNNNEKLFFGSGTQLSVL.

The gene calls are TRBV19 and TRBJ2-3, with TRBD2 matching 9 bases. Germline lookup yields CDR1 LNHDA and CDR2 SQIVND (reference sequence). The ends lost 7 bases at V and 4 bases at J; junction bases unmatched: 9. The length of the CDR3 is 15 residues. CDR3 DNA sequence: TGTGCCAGTACGCGGGGGGGCCGAATCCCAGATACGCAGTATTTT. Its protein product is CASTRGGRIPDTQYF.

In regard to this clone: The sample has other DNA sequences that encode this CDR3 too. The CDR3 spells CASSFGQGSQPQHF. In nucleotides, the CDR3 is TGTGCCAGCAGTTTCGGACAGGGAAGCCAGCCCCAGCATTTT. The V call is TRBV28, the J call TRBJ1-5, with 8 bases fitting TRBD1. The germline gives CDR1 MDHEN, CDR2 SYDVKM. The CDR3 contains 14 residues. Germline trimming cut 3 bases from V and 7 bases from J; bases unmatched to any gene: 5.

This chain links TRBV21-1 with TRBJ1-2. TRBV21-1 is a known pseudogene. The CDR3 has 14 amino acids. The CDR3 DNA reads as TGTGCCAGCAGCAAGGGCGGGGGAAACTATGGCTACACCTTC. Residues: CASSKGGGNYGYTF.